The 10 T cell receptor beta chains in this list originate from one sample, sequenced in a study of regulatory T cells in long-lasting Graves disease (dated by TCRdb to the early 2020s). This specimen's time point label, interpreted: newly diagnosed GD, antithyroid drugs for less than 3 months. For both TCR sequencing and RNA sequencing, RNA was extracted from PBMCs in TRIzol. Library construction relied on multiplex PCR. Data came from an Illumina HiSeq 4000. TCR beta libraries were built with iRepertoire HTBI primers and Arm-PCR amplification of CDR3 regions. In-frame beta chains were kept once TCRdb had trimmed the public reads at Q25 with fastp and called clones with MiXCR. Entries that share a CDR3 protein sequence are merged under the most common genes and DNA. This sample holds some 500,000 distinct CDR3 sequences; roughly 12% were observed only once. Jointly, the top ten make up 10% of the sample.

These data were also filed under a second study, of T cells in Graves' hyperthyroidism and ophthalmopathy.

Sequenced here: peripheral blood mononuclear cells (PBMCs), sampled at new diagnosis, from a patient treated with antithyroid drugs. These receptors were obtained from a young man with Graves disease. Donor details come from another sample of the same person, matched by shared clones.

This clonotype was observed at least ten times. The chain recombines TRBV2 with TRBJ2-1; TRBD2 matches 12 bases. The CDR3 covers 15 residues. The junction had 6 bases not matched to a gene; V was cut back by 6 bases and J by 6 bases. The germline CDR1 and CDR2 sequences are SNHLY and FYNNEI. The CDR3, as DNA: TGTGCCAGCAGAGAGACTAGCGGGAGAGTCAATGAGCAGTTCTTC. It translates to CASRETSGRVNEQFF.

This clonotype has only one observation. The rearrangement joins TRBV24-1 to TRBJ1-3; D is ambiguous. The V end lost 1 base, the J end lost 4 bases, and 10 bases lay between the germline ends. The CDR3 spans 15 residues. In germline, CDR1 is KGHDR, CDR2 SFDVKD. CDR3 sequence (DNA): TGTGCCACCAGTGATTTTCCTATATTGGGAAACACCATATATTTT. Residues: CATSDFPILGNTIYF.

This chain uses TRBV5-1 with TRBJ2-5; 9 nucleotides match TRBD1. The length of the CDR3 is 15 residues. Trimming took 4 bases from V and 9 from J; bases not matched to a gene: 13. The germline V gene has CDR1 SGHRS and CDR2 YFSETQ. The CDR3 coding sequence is TGCGCCAGCAGCCCGCGGACAGGGGCCCCTTCTGCCCAGTACTTC. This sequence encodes CASSPRTGAPSAQYF.

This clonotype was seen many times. The chain's CDR3 is CASSAPGGGHNQPQHF. The CDR3 DNA reads TGTGCCAGCAGTGCCCCAGGGGGAGGTCACAATCAGCCCCAGCATTTT. This chain joins TRBV2 and TRBJ1-5, with 7 bases matching TRBD1. V shed 4 bases and J 3 bases; nucleotides not matched to a gene: 9. Germline CDR1 reads SNHLY; CDR2 reads FYNNEI. CDR3 length: 16 residues.

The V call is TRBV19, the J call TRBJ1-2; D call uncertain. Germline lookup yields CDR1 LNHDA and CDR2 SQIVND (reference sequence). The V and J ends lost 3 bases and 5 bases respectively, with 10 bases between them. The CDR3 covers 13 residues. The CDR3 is CASSMSGDYGYTF. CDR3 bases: TGTGCCAGTAGTATGTCTGGGGATTATGGCTACACCTTC.

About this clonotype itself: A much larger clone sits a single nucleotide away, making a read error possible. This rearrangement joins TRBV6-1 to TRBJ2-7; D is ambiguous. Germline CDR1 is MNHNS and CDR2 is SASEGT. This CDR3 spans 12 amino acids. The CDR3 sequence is CVSSENSYEQYF. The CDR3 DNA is TGTGTCAGCAGTGAAAACAGCTACGAGCAGTACTTC.

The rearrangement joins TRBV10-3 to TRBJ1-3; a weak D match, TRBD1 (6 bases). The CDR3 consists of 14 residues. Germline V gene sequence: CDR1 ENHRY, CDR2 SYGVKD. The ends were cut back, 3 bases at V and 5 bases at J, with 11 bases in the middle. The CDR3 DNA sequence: TGTGCCATCAGTGACTCGGGGGGCCGAAACACCATATATTTT. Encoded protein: CAISDSGGRNTIYF.

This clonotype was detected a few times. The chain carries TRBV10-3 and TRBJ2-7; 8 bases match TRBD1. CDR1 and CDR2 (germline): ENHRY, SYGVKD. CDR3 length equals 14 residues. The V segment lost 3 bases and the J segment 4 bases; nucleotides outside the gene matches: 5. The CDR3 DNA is TGTGCCATCAGTGATACAGGGGGGCCTTACGAGCAGTACTTC. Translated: CAISDTGGPYEQYF.

CDR3 coding DNA: TGTGCCAGCAGCATGAGGGAGGGCGAAAAACTGTTTTTT. Its protein product is CASSMREGEKLFF. The chain joins TRBV4-2 to TRBJ1-4, with D unresolved. Germline V lookup: CDR1 LGHNA, CDR2 YNFKEQ. V lost 5 bases to trimming and J lost 8 bases, with 12 bases between them. The CDR3 sequence is 13 residues long.

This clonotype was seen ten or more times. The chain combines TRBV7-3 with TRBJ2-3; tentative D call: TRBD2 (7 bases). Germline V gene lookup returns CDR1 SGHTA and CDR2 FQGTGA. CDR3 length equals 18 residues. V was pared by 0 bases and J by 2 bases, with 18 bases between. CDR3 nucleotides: TGTGCCAGCAGCTTAACAGGGGGGGCTAGCGGACTCACAGATACGCAGTATTTT. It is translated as CASSLTGGASGLTDTQYF.